The 7 T cell receptor beta chains below all came from one sample that was sequenced in a study of regulatory T cells in long-lasting Graves disease. Sequencing libraries for TCR beta were prepared with iRepertoire HTBI primers and Arm-PCR of CDR3 regions. TCRdb called the multiplex PCR reads again in MiXCR, with one record for every CDR3 protein. This sample has about 620,000 distinct CDR3 sequences, with approximately 15% found just once. Time point noted: newly diagnosed GD, antithyroid drugs for less than 3 months. PBMC-derived RNA was used for the TCR library. These data also featured in a second study, about T cells in Graves' hyperthyroidism and ophthalmopathy.

Sequencing was performed on peripheral blood mononuclear cells (PBMCs), taken at new diagnosis, from a patient treated with antithyroid drugs. The receptors derive from a woman under 40 with Graves disease.

This clonotype was detected many times. This chain uses TRBV29-1 with TRBJ1-1; TRBD1 is a possible D gene (5 bases). V lost 4 bases and J lost 1, with 10 bases in between. CDR1 and CDR2 (germline): SQVTM, ANQGSEA. The CDR3 spans 13 residues. CDR3 DNA: TGCAGCGTTGTGTGGGGCACGAACACTGAAGCTTTCTTT. It encodes CSVVWGTNTEAFF.

As to this clonotype: One base away lies a much larger clone, so this may be a sequencing read error. This chain joins TRBV20-1 and TRBJ1-5; the D gene is possibly TRBD1 (6 bases). The germline CDR1 and CDR2 sequences are DFQATT and SNEGSKA (reference sequence). The CDR3 has 17 amino acids. V gave up 6 bases and J gave up 4 bases, with 25 bases separating them. This chain's CDR3 is CSAAPPLQGKRNQPQHF. The CDR3 DNA is TGCAGTGCCGCCCCCCCCTTACAGGGAAAGAGAAATCAGCCCCAGCATTTT.

This clonotype was recorded at least ten times. The chain recombines TRBV28 with TRBJ1-2; possibly TRBD1 for D (5 bases). Germline CDR1 reads MDHEN; CDR2 reads SYDVKM. The CDR3 length is 15 residues. Trimming stripped 4 bases from V and 3 bases from J, with 15 bases between. Written as DNA, the CDR3 is TGTGCCAGCAGTTCTCCTCCCGGGGGTGACTATGGCTACACCTTC. This translates into CASSSPPGGDYGYTF.

Only a few counts were recorded for this clonotype. Likely a read error: the CDR3 ends without its conserved phenylalanine or tryptophan. The V and J genes are TRBV27 and TRBJ2-7, with D possibly matching TRBD2 (6 bases). Trimming cost V 2 bases and J 1 base, with 9 bases left between them. The CDR3 runs to 14 residues. CDR1 and CDR2 (germline): MNHEY, SMNVEV (reference sequence). The CDR3 DNA follows: TGTGCCAGCAGTTTAGGGGGGAGTTCCTACGAGCAGTACCTC. Translated, it gives CASSLGGSSYEQYL.

This clonotype was observed many times. The chain uses TRBV20-1 and TRBJ2-3; 12 nucleotides match TRBD2. The CDR3 spans 15 residues. The J segment lost 5 bases and the V segment lost 6 bases, leaving 9 bases of the junction unmatched. Looked up from germline, CDR1 is DFQATT and CDR2 is SNEGSKA (reference sequence). This CDR3 reads CSARGSSGRGDTQYF. The CDR3 coding sequence is TGCAGTGCCAGGGGTTCTAGCGGGAGGGGAGATACGCAGTATTTT.

This clonotype appeared a few times. This chain links TRBV5-1 with TRBJ2-7; TRBD2 agrees at 10 bases. This CDR3 is 15 amino acids long. V trimming: 5 bases; J trimming: 0 bases; junction bases outside the gene matches: 5. Per the germline V gene, CDR1 is SGHRS and CDR2 is YFSETQ. Here the CDR3 DNA reads TGCGCCAGCAGACCGGGGACTAGCGCCTCCTACGAGCAGTACTTC. Translated, it gives CASRPGTSASYEQYF.

The rearrangement links TRBV6-1 to TRBJ1-5; D is undetermined. CDR3 length equals 16 residues. Germline V lookup: CDR1 MNHNS, CDR2 SASEGT. V lost 3 bases to trimming and J lost 1 base, with 13 bases between them. The CDR3 sequence is CASSDRYGLSNQPQHF. In nucleotides, the CDR3 is TGTGCCAGCAGTGATAGGTACGGGCTAAGCAATCAGCCCCAGCATTTT.